The clone carrying this T cell receptor (beta chain) was seen a handful of times. As yet, its antigen is unknown. In TCRdb, the reads were re-called with MiXCR into one record per CDR3 protein. Here the sample spans approximately 770,000 distinct CDR3 sequences, approximately 32% being singletons. The germline gives CDR1 LGHNA, CDR2 YSLEER. The V gene end was trimmed by 4 bases and the J gene end by 4 bases; junction bases not matched to a gene: 9. The CDR3 contains 15 residues. The sample belongs to a study of T cell repertoires in cytomegalovirus infection. Study details: The public TCR beta signatures pointed to both CMV infection and matching HLA type.

Study findings and constraints: Across the ex vivo response, the dominant clonotypes were HLA-C-restricted CMV-specific TCR beta clonotypes.

J is TRBJ2-5 and V is TRBV4-3; 7 bases align to TRBD2. The material was cultured CD8+ T cells from PBMCs, obtained from culture after CMV antigen stimulation. This sequence originates from a human donor in good health (CMV status not recorded). Some clones in this sample may be carry-over from other donors' samples. The DNA for the CDR3 is TGCGCCAGCAGCCCCCTACCGGGGGGATCAGAGACCCAGTACTTC. Its protein is CASSPLPGGSETQYF.